The clone carrying this T cell receptor (beta chain) was seen more than once but under ten times. Its antigen remains unidentified. This sample was taken from a study of response to subunit inactivated influenza vaccine. A single record per CDR3 protein comes from TCRdb applying MiXCR to the RT-PCR reads. The profile covers 800,000 or so distinct CDR3 sequences, with 20% to 25% appearing a single time and roughly 10% taken by the ten largest. General study findings and limits: Only a handful of new T cells, the authors suggested, are recruited with each seasonal influenza vaccination.

V was shortened by 5 bases and J by 11 bases, with 21 bases between the two germline ends. CDR3 size: 15 residues. Germline V gene lookup returns CDR1 SGHAT and CDR2 FQNNGV. The genes are TRBV11-2 and TRBJ1-4; weak D call: TRBD1 (5 bases). Here the sequenced sample was PBMCs from blood, taken about 5 days after vaccination. The clonotype comes from a man aged 45-60 years who received an inactivated influenza vaccine. DNA of the CDR3: TGTGCCAGCAGCCTCCGGCCTCCAGGGTTGGGTAAACTGTTTTTT. Its protein is CASSLRPPGLGKLFF. Full variable domain (rest looked up from reference TRBV11-2 and TRBJ1-4): EAGVAQSPRYKIIEKRQSVAFWCNPISGHATLYWYQQILGQGPKLLIQFQNNGVVDDSQLPKDRFSAERLKGVDSTLKIQPAKLEDSAVYLCASSLRPPGLGKLFFGSGTQLSVL.